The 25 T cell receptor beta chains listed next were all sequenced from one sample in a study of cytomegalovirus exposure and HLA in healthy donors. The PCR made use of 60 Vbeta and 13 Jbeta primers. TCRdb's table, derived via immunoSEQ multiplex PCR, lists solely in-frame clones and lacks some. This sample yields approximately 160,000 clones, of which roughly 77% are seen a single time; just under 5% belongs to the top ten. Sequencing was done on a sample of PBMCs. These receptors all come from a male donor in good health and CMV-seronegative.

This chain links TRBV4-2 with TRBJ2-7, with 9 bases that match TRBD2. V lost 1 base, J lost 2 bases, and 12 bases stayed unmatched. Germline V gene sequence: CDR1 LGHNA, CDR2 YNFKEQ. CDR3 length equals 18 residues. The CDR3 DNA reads TGTGCCAGCAGCCAAGCCCAACCGGGGGGCGGGGGGGCCTACGAGCAGTACTTC. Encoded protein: CASSQAQPGGGGAYEQYF.

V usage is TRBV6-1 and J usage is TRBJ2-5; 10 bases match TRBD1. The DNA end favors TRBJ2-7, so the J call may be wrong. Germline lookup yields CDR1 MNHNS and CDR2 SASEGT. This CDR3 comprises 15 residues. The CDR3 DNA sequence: TGTGCCAGCAGTGAAAGGGGACAGGGGTCCTACGAGCAGTACTTC. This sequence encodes CASSERGQGSYEQYF.

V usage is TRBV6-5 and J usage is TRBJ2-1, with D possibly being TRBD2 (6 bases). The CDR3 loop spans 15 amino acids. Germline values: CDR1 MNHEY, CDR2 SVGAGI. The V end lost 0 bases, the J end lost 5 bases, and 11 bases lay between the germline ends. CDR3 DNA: TGTGCCAGCAGTTACTCAAGGACTATAAACAATGAGCAGTTCTTC. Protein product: CASSYSRTINNEQFF.

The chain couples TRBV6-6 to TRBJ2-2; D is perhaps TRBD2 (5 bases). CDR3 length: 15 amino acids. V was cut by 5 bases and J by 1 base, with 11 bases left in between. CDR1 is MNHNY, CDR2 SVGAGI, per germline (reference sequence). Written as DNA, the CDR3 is TGTGCCAGCAGTCTAGGGCGGGTGAACACCGGGGAGCTGTTTTTT. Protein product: CASSLGRVNTGELFF.

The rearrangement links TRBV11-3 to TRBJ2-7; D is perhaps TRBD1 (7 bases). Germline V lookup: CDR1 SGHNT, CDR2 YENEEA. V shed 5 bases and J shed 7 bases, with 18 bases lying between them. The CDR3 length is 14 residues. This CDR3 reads CASSRRDSRGEQYF. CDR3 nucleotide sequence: TGTGCCAGCAGCCGGAGGGACAGCCGAGGGGAGCAGTACTTC.

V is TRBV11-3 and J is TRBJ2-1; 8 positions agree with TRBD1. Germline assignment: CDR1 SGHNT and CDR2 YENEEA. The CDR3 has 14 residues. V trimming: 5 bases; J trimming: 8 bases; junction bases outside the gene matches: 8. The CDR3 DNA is TGTGCCAGCAGCCGACGGCAGGGGGCCTATGAGCAGTTCTTC. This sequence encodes CASSRRQGAYEQFF. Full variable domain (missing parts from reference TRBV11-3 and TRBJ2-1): EAGVVQSPRYKIIEKKQPVAFWCNPISGHNTLYWYLQNLGQGPELLIRYENEEAVDDSQLPKDRFSAERLKGVDSTLKIQPAELGDSAVYLCASSRRQGAYEQFFGPGTRLTVL.

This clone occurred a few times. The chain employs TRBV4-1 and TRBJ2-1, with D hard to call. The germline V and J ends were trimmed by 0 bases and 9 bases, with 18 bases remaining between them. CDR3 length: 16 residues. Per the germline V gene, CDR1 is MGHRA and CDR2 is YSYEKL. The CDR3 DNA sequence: TGCGCCAGCAGCCAAGACAACCAGGCCCTGCTCCGTGAGCAGTTCTTC. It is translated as CASSQDNQALLREQFF.

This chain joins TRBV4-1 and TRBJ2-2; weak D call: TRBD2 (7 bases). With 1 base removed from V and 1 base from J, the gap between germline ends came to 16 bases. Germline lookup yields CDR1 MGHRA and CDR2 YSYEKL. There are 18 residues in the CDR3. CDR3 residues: CASSQGRGRTGNTGELFF. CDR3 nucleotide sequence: TGCGCCAGCAGCCAAGGGCGGGGGCGAACGGGGAACACCGGGGAGCTGTTTTTT.

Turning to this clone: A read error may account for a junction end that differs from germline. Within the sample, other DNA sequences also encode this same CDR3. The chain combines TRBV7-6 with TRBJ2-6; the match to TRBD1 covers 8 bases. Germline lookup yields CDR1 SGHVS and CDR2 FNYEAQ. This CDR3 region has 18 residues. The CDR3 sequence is CASSLQGAVVTGANVLTF. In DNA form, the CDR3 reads TGTGCCAGCAGCTTACAGGGGGCGGTGGTTACTGGGGCCAACGTCCTGACCTTC.

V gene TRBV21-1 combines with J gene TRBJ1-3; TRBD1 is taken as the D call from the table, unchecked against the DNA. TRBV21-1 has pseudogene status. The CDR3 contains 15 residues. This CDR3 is CASSKTDRGGNTIYF. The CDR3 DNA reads TGTGCCAGCAGCAAGACGGACAGGGGTGGAAACACCATATATTTT.

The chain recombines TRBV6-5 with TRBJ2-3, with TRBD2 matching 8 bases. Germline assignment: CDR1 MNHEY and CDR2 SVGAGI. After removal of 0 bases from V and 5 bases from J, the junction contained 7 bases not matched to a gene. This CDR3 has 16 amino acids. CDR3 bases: TGTGCCAGCAGTTACTCGACGGGACTAGGGGTAGATACGCAGTATTTT. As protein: CASSYSTGLGVDTQYF.

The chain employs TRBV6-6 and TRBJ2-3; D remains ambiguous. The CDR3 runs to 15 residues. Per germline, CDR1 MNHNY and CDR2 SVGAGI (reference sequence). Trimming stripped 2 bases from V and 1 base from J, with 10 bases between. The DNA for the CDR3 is TGTGCCAGCAGTTACCAGGTCAGGCGCACAGATACGCAGTATTTT. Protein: CASSYQVRRTDTQYF.

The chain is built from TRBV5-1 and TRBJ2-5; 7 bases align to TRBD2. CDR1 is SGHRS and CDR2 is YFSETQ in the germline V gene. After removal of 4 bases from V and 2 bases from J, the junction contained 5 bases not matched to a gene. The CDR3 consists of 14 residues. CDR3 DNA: TGCGCCAGCAGCCCGTCTAGCGGACAAGAGACCCAGTACTTC. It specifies CASSPSSGQETQYF.

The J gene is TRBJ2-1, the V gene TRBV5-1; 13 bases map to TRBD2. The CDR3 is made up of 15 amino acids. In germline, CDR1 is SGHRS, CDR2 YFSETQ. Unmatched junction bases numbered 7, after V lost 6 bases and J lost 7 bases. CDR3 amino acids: CASNKLAGGQNEQFF. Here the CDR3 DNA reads TGCGCCAGCAACAAACTAGCGGGGGGGCAAAATGAGCAGTTCTTC.

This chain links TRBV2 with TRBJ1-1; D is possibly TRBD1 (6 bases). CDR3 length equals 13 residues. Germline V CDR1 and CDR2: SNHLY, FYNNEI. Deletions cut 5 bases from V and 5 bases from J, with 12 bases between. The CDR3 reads CASSKIQGTEAFF. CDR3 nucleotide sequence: TGTGCCAGCAGTAAAATACAGGGAACTGAAGCTTTCTTT.

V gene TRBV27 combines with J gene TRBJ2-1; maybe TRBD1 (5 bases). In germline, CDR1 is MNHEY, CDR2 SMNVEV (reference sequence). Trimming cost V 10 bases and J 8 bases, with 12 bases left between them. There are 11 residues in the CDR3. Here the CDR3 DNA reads TGTGCCACCAAGGGGTGGGATGAGCAGTTCTTC. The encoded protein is CATKGWDEQFF.

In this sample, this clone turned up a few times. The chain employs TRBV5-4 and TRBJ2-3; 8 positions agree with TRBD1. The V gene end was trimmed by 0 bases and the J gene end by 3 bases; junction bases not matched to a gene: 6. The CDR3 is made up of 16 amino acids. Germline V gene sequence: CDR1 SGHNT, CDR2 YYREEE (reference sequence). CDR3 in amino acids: CASSLETGAATDTQYF. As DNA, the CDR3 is TGTGCCAGCAGCTTGGAGACAGGGGCCGCAACAGATACGCAGTATTTT.

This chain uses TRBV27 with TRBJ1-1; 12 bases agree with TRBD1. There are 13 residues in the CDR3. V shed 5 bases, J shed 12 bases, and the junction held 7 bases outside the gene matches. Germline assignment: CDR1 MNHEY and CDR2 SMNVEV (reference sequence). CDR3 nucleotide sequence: TGTGCCAGCAGTGAACAGGGACAGGGGGCGCCTTTCTTT. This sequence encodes CASSEQGQGAPFF.

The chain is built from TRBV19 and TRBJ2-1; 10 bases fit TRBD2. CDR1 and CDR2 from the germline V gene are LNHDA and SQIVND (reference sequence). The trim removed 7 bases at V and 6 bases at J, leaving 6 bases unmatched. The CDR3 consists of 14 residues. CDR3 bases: TGTGCCAGTACCCTGGGACTAGCGCTCAATGAGCAGTTCTTC. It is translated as CASTLGLALNEQFF.

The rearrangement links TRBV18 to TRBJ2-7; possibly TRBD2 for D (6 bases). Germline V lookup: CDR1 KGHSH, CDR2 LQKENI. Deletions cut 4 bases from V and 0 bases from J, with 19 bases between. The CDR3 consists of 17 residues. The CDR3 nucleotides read TGTGCCAGCTCACTTCTCCGGGACTCCTTAAGCTCCTACGAGCAGTACTTC. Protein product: CASSLLRDSLSSYEQYF. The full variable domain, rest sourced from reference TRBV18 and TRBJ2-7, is NAGVMQNPRHLVRRRGQEARLRCSPMKGHSHVYWYRQLPEEGLKFMVYLQKENIIDESGMPKERFSAEFPKEGPSILRIQQVVRGDSAAYFCASSLLRDSLSSYEQYFGPGTRLTVT.

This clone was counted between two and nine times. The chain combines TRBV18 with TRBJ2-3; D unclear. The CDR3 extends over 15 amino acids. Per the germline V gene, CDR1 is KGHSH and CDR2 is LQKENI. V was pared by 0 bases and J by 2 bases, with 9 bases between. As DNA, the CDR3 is TGTGCCAGCTCACCACCCACAGCCCCCACAGATACGCAGTATTTT. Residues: CASSPPTAPTDTQYF.

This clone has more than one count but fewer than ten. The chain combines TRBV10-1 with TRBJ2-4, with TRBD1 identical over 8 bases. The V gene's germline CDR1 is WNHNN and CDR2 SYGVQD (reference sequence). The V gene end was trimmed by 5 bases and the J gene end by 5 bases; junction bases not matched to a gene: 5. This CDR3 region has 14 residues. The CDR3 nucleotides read TGCGCCAGCAGTAAACAGGGGGTTCAAAACATTCAGTACTTC. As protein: CASSKQGVQNIQYF.

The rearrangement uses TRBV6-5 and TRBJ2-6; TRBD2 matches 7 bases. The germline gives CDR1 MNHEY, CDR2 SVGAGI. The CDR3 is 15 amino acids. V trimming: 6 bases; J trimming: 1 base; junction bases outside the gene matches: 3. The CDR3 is CASSPGGSGANVLTF. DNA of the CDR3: TGTGCCAGCAGCCCGGGGGGTTCTGGGGCCAACGTCCTGACTTTC.

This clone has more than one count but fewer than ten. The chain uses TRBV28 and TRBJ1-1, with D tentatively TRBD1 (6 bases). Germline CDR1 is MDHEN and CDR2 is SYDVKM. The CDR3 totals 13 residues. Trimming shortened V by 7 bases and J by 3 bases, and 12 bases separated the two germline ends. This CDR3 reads CASTRGGDTEAFF. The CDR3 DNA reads TGTGCCAGCACCCGAGGGGGGGACACTGAAGCTTTCTTT.

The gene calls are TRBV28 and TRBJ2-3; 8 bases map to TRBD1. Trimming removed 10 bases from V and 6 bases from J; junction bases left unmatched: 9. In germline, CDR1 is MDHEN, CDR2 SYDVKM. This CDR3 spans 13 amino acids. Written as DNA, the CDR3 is TGTGCCACCCTCGGACAGGGTGGGGATACGCAGTATTTT. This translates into CATLGQGGDTQYF.